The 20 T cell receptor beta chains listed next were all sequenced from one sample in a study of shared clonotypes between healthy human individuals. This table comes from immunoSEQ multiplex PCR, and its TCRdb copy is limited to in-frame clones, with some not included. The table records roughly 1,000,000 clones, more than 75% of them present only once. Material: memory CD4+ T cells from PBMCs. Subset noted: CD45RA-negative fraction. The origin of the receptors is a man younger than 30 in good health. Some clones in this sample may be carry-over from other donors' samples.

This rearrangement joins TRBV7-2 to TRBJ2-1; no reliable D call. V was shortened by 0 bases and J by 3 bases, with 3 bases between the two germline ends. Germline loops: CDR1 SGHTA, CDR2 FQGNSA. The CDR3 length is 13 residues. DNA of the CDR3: TGTGCCAGCAGCTTAGCGCTCTACAATGAGCAGTTCTTC. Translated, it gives CASSLALYNEQFF. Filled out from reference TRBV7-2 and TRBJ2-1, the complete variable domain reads GAGVSQSPSNKVTEKGKDVELRCDPISGHTALYWYRQSLGQGLEFLIYFQGNSAPDKSGLPSDRFSAERTGGSVSTLTIQRTQQEDSAVYLCASSLALYNEQFFGPGTRLTVL.

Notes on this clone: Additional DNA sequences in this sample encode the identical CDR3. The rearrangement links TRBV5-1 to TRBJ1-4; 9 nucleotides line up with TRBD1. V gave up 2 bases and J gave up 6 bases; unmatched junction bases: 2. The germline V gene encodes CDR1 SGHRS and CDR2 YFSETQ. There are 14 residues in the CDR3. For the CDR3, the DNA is TGCGCCAGCAGCTTACAGGGGGCGGATGAAAAACTGTTTTTT. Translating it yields CASSLQGADEKLFF. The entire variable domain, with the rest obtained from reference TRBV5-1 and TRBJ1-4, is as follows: KAGVTQTPRYLIKTRGQQVTLSCSPISGHRSVSWYQQTPGQGLQFLFEYFSETQRNKGNFPGRFSGRQFSNSRSEMNVSTLELGDSALYLCASSLQGADEKLFFGSGTQLSVL.

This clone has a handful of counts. The CDR3 nucleotides read TGTGCCACCACCTTGGAGGGCAATCAGCCCCAGCATTTT. This encodes CATTLEGNQPQHF. The chain links TRBV2 to TRBJ1-5; D is unresolved. Trimming removed 10 bases from V and 2 bases from J, with 12 bases in between. Germline loops: CDR1 SNHLY, CDR2 FYNNEI. CDR3 size: 13 residues. Combining the CDR3 with reference TRBV2 and TRBJ1-5 gives the whole variable domain EPEVTQTPSHQVTQMGQEVILRCVPISNHLYFYWYRQILGQKVEFLVSFYNNEISEKSEIFDDQFSVERPDGSNFTLKIRSTKLEDSAMYFCATTLEGNQPQHFGDGTRLSIL.

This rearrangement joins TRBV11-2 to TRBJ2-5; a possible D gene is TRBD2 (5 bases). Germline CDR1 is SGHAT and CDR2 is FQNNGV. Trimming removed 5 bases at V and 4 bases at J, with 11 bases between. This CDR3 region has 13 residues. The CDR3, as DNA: TGTGCCAGCAGCCCTAGCACCTTAGAGACCCAGTACTTC. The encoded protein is CASSPSTLETQYF.

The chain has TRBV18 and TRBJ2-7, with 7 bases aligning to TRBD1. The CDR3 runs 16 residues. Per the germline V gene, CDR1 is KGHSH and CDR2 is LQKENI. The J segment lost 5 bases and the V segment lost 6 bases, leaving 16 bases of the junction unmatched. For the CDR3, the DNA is TGTGCCAGCTCCCAGCTAATGGTCAGGGACAGCCACGAGCAGTACTTC. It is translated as CASSQLMVRDSHEQYF.

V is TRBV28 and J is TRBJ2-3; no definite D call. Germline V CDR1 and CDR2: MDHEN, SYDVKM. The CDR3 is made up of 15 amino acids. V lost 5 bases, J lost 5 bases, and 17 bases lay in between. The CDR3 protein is CASSARGPMGDTQYF. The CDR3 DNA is TGTGCCAGCAGTGCCCGAGGACCCATGGGAGATACGCAGTATTTT.

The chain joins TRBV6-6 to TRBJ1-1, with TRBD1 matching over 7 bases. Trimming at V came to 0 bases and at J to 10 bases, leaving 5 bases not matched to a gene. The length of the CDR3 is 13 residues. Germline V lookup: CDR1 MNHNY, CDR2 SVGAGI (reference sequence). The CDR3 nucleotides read TGTGCCAGCAGTTACTCGCAGGGGGAAGGAGCTTTCTTT. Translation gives CASSYSQGEGAFF.

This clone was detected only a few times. The CDR3 spells CASSTGTSLYEQYF. The CDR3 DNA sequence: TGTGCCAGTAGTACCGGGACTAGCCTGTACGAGCAGTACTTC. The rearrangement links TRBV19 to TRBJ2-7; 9 bases are a match to TRBD2. The CDR3 runs 14 residues. Germline V CDR1 and CDR2: LNHDA, SQIVND (reference sequence). The V segment lost 4 bases and the J segment 4 bases; nucleotides outside the gene matches: 5.

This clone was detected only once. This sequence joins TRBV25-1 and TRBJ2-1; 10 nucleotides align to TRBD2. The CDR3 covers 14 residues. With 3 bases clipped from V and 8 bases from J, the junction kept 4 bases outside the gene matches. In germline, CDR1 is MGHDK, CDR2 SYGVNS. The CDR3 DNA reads TGTGCCAGCAGTGAGCCTAGCGGGAGCCATGAGCAGTTCTTC. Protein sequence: CASSEPSGSHEQFF.

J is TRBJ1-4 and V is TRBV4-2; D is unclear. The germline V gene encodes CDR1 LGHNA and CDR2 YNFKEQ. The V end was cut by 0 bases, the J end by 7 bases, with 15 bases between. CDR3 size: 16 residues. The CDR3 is CASSQDLHSKIEKLFF. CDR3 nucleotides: TGTGCCAGCAGCCAAGATCTTCACTCTAAAATTGAAAAACTGTTTTTT.

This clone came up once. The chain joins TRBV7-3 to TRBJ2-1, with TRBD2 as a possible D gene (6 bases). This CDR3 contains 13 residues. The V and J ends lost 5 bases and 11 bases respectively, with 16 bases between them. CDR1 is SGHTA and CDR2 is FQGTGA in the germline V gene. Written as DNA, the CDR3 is TGTGCCAGCAGCCCGCTCCGGGGGAGTCAGCAGTTCTTC. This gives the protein CASSPLRGSQQFF.

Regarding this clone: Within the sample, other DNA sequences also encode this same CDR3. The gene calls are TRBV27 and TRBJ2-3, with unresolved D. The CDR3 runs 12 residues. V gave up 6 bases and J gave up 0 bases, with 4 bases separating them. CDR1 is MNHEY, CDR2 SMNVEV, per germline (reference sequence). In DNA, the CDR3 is TGTGCCAGCAGCCCCAGCACAGATACGCAGTATTTT. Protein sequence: CASSPSTDTQYF.

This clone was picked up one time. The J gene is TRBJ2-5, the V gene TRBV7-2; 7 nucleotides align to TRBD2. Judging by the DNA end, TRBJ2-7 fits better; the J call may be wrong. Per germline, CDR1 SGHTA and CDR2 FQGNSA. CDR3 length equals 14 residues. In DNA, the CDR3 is TGTGCCAGCAGCACCCGGGGAGGGGAGTACGAGCAGTACTTC. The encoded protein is CASSTRGGEYEQYF.

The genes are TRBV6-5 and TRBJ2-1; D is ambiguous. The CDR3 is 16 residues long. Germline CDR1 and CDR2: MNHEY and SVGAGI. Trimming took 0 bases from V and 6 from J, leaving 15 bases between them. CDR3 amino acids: CASSYSNPTFSNEQFF. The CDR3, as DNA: TGTGCCAGCAGTTACTCGAACCCTACCTTTTCCAATGAGCAGTTCTTC.

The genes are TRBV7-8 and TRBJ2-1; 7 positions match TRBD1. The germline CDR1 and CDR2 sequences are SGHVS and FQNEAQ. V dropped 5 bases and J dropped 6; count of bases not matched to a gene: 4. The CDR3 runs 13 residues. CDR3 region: CASSIDRANEQFF. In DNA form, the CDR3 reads TGTGCCAGCAGCATCGACAGGGCCAATGAGCAGTTCTTC. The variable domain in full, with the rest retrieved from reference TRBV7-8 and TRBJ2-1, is GAGVSQSPRYKVAKRGQDVALRCDPISGHVSLFWYQQALGQGPEFLTYFQNEAQLDKSGLPSDRFFAERPEGSVSTLKIQRTQQEDSAVYLCASSIDRANEQFFGPGTRLTVL.

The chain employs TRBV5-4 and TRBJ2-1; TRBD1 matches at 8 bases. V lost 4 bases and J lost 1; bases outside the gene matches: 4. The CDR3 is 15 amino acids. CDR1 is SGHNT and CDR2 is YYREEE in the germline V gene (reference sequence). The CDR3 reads CASSATGESYNEQFF. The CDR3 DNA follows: TGTGCCAGCAGCGCGACAGGGGAGTCCTACAATGAGCAGTTCTTC.

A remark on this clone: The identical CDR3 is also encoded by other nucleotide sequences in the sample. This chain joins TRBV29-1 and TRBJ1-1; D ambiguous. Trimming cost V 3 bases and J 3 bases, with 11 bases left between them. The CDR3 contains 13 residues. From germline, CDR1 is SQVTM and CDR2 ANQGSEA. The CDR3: CSVEVGRDTEAFF. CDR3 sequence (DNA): TGCAGCGTTGAGGTCGGCAGAGACACTGAAGCTTTCTTT. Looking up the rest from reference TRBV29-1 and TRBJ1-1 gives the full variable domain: SAVISQKPSRDICQRGTSLTIQCQVDSQVTMMFWYRQQPGQSLTLIATANQGSEATYESGFVIDKFPISRPNLTFSTLTVSNMSPEDSSIYLCSVEVGRDTEAFFGQGTRLTVV.

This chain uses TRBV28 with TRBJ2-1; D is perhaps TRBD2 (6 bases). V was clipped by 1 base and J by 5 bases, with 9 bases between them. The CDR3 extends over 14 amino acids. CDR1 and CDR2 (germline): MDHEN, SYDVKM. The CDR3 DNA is TGTGCCAGCAGTTTATCCGGGGGACACAATGAGCAGTTCTTC. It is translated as CASSLSGGHNEQFF.

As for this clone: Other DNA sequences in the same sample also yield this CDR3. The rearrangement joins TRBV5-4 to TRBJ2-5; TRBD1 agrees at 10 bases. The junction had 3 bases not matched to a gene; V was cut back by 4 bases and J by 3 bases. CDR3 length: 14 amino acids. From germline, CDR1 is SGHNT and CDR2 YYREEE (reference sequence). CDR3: CASSLGTGEETQYF. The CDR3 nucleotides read TGTGCCAGCAGCCTGGGGACAGGGGAAGAGACCCAGTACTTC.

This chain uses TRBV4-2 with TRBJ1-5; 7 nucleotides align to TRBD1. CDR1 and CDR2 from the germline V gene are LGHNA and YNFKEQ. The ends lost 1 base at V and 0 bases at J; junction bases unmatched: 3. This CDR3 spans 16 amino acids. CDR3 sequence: CASSQVTGYSNQPQHF. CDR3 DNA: TGTGCCAGCAGCCAAGTGACAGGGTATAGCAATCAGCCCCAGCATTTT.